This TCR beta chain derives from a study of blood T cell repertoires in COVID-19 (dated by TCRdb to the early 2020s). About the full investigation: The collaborator samples originated in the United States, Italy and Spain and spanned the acute and convalescent phases of COVID-19. The material from the prospective study consisted of cDNA or gDNA derived from T cells, B-cell-depleted T cells, or PBMCs. Deeply sampled blood TCRbeta repertoires from subjects exposed to, actively infected with, or recovered from COVID-19 were included in the dataset. A freely available public database, intended as a resource for researchers studying the immune response to SARS-CoV-2, is where the repertoires were released. Samples were obtained from the ongoing ImmuneRACE study (first 160 participants) and from roughly 1,300 subjects provided by 6 global collaborators. Nearly every sample came with metadata listing a de-identified subject ID, COVID-19 status, age in years and sex. HLA class I and class II types, where available, came from metadata supplied by the sample provider rather than from assay-based typing. Overall study results and their limits: The quantity of clinical and demographic metadata differed by source and by participant and was supplied without curation.

TCRbeta CDR3 regions were amplified from genomic DNA by means of the immunoSEQ Assay, a bias-controlled multiplex PCR. The authors processed their data as follows. Nucleated cell counts per sample were estimated from amplification of reference gene primers within the assay. To quantify the absolute abundance of each unique TCRbeta CDR3 rearrangement, sequence reads were collapsed and filtered. For each sample, productive Simpson clonality was calculated by taking the square root of Simpson's diversity index across productive rearrangements. In its TCRdb copy, this immuneACCESS table keeps in-frame sequences only and misses some clones. Where compared with another copy, unresolved V genes explain less than half of these, and the others have no known cause. V, J and clone size are taken as reported in that table, and D and trimming were inferred from the DNA itself. The sample table shows about 260,000 clones, and 85% to 90% are seen once. Together, the top ten hold over 0.85% of the sample.

In the prospective study, participants were 18 to 89 years old, resided in fewer than 25 geographic areas of the United States, and were enrolled through a virtual design. To assign participants to cohorts, the prospective study relied on clinical history that participants themselves reported in a screening survey and a study questionnaire. Exposed participants were defined as having been in contact with someone with a PCR-confirmed or clinician-diagnosed COVID-19 case within 2 weeks of study entry. Mobile phlebotomists in the prospective study collected whole blood, serum and a nasopharyngeal or oropharyngeal swab from every participant. Over an approximately 2-month period, participants in the prospective study had the option of providing additional blood draws and questionnaires. Blood samples from the prospective study were shipped frozen or at room temperature prior to DNA extraction. CDR1 SGDLS and CDR2 YYNGEE were looked up in the germline V gene. Its CDR3 holds 16 amino acids, cysteine through phenylalanine. Only the CDR3 DNA is retained, 48 bases long and in frame from the first base. The germline V and J ends show losses of 3 bases and 0 bases respectively, and no gene match explains 3 bases of the junction.

Notes on this clone: It has no known antigen specificity. No much larger clone is present one base from it, and per-base qualities are unavailable.

In this chain, TRBV9 is recombined with TRBJ2-6; TRBD1 matches 7 bases in the middle. Sequenced material: PBMCs or T cells enriched from blood (not recorded which). The TCR was taken from a man aged 50 to 60 who had been exposed to COVID-19. The CDR3 has the sequence CASSGDRYSGANVLTF. The sequenced DNA: TGTGCCAGCAGCGGGGACAGATACTCTGGGGCCAACGTCCTGACTTTC.